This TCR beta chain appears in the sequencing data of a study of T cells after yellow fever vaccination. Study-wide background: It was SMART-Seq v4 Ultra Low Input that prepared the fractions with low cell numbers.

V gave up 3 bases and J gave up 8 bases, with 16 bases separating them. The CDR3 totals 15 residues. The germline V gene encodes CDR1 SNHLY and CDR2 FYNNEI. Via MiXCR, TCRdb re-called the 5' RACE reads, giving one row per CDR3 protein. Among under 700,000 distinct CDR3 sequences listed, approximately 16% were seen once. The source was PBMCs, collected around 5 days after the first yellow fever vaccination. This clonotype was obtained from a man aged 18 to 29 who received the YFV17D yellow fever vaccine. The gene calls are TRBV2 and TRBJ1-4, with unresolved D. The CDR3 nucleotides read TGTGCCAGCAGTGAGCAGCCCATGGGCAACGAAAAACTGTTTTTT. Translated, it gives CASSEQPMGNEKLFF.